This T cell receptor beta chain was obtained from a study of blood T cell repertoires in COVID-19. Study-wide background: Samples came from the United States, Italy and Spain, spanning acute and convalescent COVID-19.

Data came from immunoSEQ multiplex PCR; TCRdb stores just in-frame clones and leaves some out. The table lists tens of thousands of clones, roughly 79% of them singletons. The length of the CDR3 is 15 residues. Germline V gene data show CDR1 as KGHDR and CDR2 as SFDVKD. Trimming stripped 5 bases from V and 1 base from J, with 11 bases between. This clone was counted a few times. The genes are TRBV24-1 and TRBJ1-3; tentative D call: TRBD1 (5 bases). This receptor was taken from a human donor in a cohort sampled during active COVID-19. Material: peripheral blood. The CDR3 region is CATSVRGRSGNTIYF. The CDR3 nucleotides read TGTGCCACCAGTGTTAGGGGAAGGTCTGGAAACACCATATATTTT.